The sequence of this TCR beta chain was determined in a study of T cells in Graves' hyperthyroidism and ophthalmopathy (dated by TCRdb to between 2018 and 2021). About the full investigation: Peripheral blood was sampled at the time of initial diagnosis, prior to any treatment. To identify distinguishing TCR V-J signatures, a discovery cohort of about 100 patients was used, comprising 40 to 45 with Graves' ophthalmopathy and roughly 60 with stable Graves' hyperthyroidism. Prospective prediction of ophthalmopathy was tested in an independent validation cohort of about 19 hyperthyroidism patients and around 16 patients who later progressed to ophthalmopathy. For training and testing, the approximately 97 patients in the discovery cohort were randomly divided in a 7:3 ratio. The study also compared thyroid tissue and blood T-cell repertoires from five or six Graves' hyperthyroidism patients. After sampling, hyperthyroidism patients received methimazole starting at 30 mg daily, and ophthalmopathy patients received high-dose intravenous methylprednisolone. The paper reports TCR Vbeta CDR3 sequencing of fewer than 150 peripheral blood samples: 43 ophthalmopathy, roughly 80 hyperthyroidism and approximately 17 progressor patients. The paper's findings and limits, for the study overall: In cross-validation, a model built on a 13 V-J signature told ophthalmopathy apart from stable hyperthyroidism with 85% to 90% sensitivity and around 81% specificity, and in testing the same model reached 80%/75%. Most expanded thyroid clonotypes (frequency above 0.001) were also found in blood, which suggests that blood repertoires may mirror thyroid immune responses. In validation, the model predicted progression to ophthalmopathy a median of 6.5 months before onset, with approximately 68% sensitivity and about 75% specificity. No statistical method was used to fix the sample size in advance, and group allocation was not hidden from the investigators.

Amplification of TCR beta CDR3 regions was carried out from RNA transcripts. The TCR CDR3 was subjected to a first round of RT-PCR using the HTBI primer set and the Qiagen OneStep RT-PCR kit. The libraries were constructed in a second round of multiplex PCR and then size-selected and purified. Sequencing of the libraries was done on an Illumina HiSeq2000 using paired-end 100 bp reads. In the authors' own workflow: SOAPnuke was used to process the raw data, throwing out any read that contained adapters or uncalled bases, had a mean Phred below 15, or lacked an exact constant-primer or identifier match. High-quality paired reads were merged with COPE v1.2.5, and unique nucleotide sequences were defined as clonotypes. MiTCR v1.1 was used to align clonotypes to the IMGT TRBV, TRBD and TRBJ reference segments. Only V-J combinations with frequency above 0.0001, covering about 99% of repertoires, were analysed. The TCS score was defined as the ratio of F50 (clonal expansion) to E x V (chaos), calculated using BLOSUM62-based TCRdist between CDR3 peptides within each V-J. Welch's t-statistics and random forest reduced fewer than 550 V-J features to about 12, which were used in a naive Bayes classifier (R e1071). In-frame beta chains were kept once TCRdb had trimmed the public reads at Q25 with fastp and called clones with MiXCR. Here each entry gathers all rows of one CDR3 protein and keeps the most common genes and DNA. These V and J calls derive from TCRdb rather than the authors' analysis. The sample data list some 270,000 distinct CDR3 sequences, and about 14% of these were observed just once. The ten largest clonotypes hold 7.5% to 8% of the sample.

The sample holds a few counts of this clonotype. It has no known antigen specificity. There are no base qualities to consult, and no much larger clone falls within one base. Taken from cysteine to phenylalanine, the CDR3 has 15 residues. The sequence is cut down to CDR3 DNA, 45 bases in frame from base 1. The germline V gene (reference sequence) yields SGHNT for CDR1 and YYREEE for CDR2. At the junction V is shortened by 5 bases and J by 8 bases; bases outside the gene matches: 10. The hyperthyroidism patients were between 18 and 65 years old and newly diagnosed, with a disease duration of less than 2 months. Exclusion was applied to patients with uncontrolled infections, other autoimmune diseases, pregnancy or lactation. Clinical symptoms, serum thyroxine and TRAb, thyroid ultrasound, and orbital computed tomography formed the basis for the diagnoses. Blood from progressor patients was collected at the time of first diagnosis with hyperthyroidism, before any ophthalmopathy symptoms had appeared. Ficoll-Paque density gradient centrifugation was used to isolate PBMCs from 8 to 10 ml of fresh peripheral blood. Patients classed as progressors first received a Graves' hyperthyroidism diagnosis and then went on to develop ophthalmopathy during follow-up. Trizol reagent was used to extract total RNA, and RNA quality was then checked on an Agilent 2100 Bioanalyzer.

The specimen sequenced was blood. The V and J segments used are TRBV5-4 and TRBJ2-1; 10 bases in the middle match TRBD2. This TCR came from a young woman with Graves' hyperthyroidism that later progressed to Graves' ophthalmopathy. The DNA reads TGTGCCAGCAGGCATCTAGCGGGAGATGGGGATGAGCAGTTCTTC. Its translation is CASRHLAGDGDEQFF.